This T cell receptor (beta chain) was identified during a study of PD-L1 blockade in urothelial cancer (dated by TCRdb to 2015 to 2018). About the investigation overall: All patients started therapy at some point between 2014 and 2016 and received atezolizumab 1,200 mg intravenously every 3 weeks. Durable clinical benefit was defined as progression-free survival longer than 6 months, and TCR features were also tested against progression-free and overall survival. An ECOG performance status of 0 or 1 was recorded for the patients, and 0 to 3 prior chemotherapy regimens had been received by the patients. A median of approximately 1,400 T cells and approximately 1,000 unique TCRs was obtained from tumor samples, and a median clonality of around 0.096 and a median T cell proportion of approximately 0.097 were observed. About 90% of the roughly 29 patients were identified as males with urothelial cancer of bladder origin, and a prior smoking history was reported by 18 of 29 patients. Some 30 patients had pretreatment blood TCR-seq, around 25 had at least one posttreatment blood collection, and around 25 had tumor TCR-seq. Somatic, immune and clinical correlates of response to PD-L1 blockade with atezolizumab in urothelial cancer were the focus of an exploratory multi-omic analysis. In the same patients, whole exome sequencing and RNA sequencing of pretreatment tumors were performed in addition to TCR sequencing. Pretreatment tumor samples, along with matched peripheral blood serially collected before and after atezolizumab treatment, were subjected to TCR sequencing. Tumors from two patients failed quality control and three patients lacked available tumor, so five were excluded from tumor TCR analyses. Durable clinical benefit was achieved by nine patients and was not achieved by 20 patients. Results the study describes overall, beyond this receptor: Because the sample size was small (n of about 30) and many of the analyses were exploratory, the results are meant to be hypothesis-generating. Patients with durable benefit showed greater expansion of tumor-associated TCR clones in peripheral blood 3 weeks after starting treatment (n = 22, p = 0.022). The proportion of tumor-infiltrating T lymphocytes was higher in patients with durable benefit (n of about 25, Mann-Whitney p = 0.047). The tumor samples were FFPE and were not collected immediately before treatment, and because only one sample per patient was used, heterogeneity may have been missed.

This clone was recorded a few times. Its specific antigen is unknown. No base qualities exist here, and no much larger clone lies one base off it. Synthetic TCR analog templates were spiked into each PCR so that absolute template abundance could be estimated from read counts. In FFPE tumors, housekeeping genes were amplified and quantified as a way to estimate usable DNA and compute T cell fraction. The immunoSEQ assay used bias-controlled V and J gene primers to amplify TCRbeta CDR3 regions from genomic DNA. Rearranged TCRbeta segments were sequenced at approximately 20X coverage. The study's processing was this. Sequencing errors were corrected by clustering, and CDR3s were annotated against IMGT so that V, D and J genes could be assigned. Only productive TCRbeta rearrangements were used in downstream analyses, excluding out-of-frame or stop-codon sequences. Clonality was calculated as one minus the Shannon entropy normalized by the log of the number of unique productive sequences. Clones differing between time points or between blood and tumor were identified by Fisher's exact test with Benjamini-Hochberg correction at adjusted p below 0.01. In TCRdb, the immuneACCESS table is reduced to in-frame sequences with V and J assigned. These tables do not hold every clone; where another copy was compared, an unresolved V gene accounts for under half, and the others remain unexplained. The DNA was the basis for D and trimming; V, J and clone size are from that table. The sample yields 30,000 to 40,000 clones; roughly 38% were counted once. The biggest ten clones account for more than 8.5% of the sample.

The time point label here, explained by the study, means: pretreatment tumor sample. A total of 25 to 30 patients with locally advanced or metastatic urothelial carcinoma, treated at Memorial Sloan Kettering on a trial protocol, made up the cohort. Every piece of tumor tissue used for sequencing was obtained prior to atezolizumab dosing. The Qiagen DNeasy Blood extraction kit was used to purify genomic DNA from total PBMCs and tumor samples. Between the V and J ends, shortened by 1 base and 0 bases respectively, the junction contains 10 bases. The CDR3 contains 16 residues, cysteine and phenylalanine counted. Of the read, only the CDR3 DNA is kept; its 48 bases are in frame from base 1. Via the germline V gene (reference sequence), CDR1 is LNHDA and CDR2 SQIVND.

The starting material was tumor tissue, obtained before atezolizumab (anti-PD-L1) treatment. This receptor was taken from a man in his fifties or sixties with urothelial cancer. This chain is built from TRBV19 and TRBJ1-5, with an unclear D gene assignment. At the DNA level, the sequence is TGTGCCAGTAGTATAGGCAGCCAATATAGCAATCAGCCCCAGCATTTT. Translated, it gives CASSIGSQYSNQPQHF. The CDR3, completed at both ends by the reference TRBV19 and TRBJ1-5 genes, gives the full variable domain DGGITQSPKYLFRKEGQNVTLSCEQNLNHDAMYWYRQDPGQGLRLIYYSQIVNDFQKGDIAEGYSVSREKKESFPLTVTSAQKNPTAFYLCASSIGSQYSNQPQHFGDGTRLSIL.